Shown below are 10 T cell receptor beta chains from a single sample sequenced in a study of CD8 T cells in ankylosing spondylitis. TCRdb fed the 5' RACE reads into MiXCR, producing one record per CDR3 protein. The table includes about 360,000 distinct CDR3 sequences, roughly 15% detected once. Input material: blood, either unsorted or a sorted T cell fraction (not recorded which). The receptors stem from a male donor with ankylosing spondylitis or in good health (not recorded which).

The chain couples TRBV3-1 to TRBJ1-1; 7 bases map to TRBD1. Germline CDR1 and CDR2: LGHDT and YNNKEL (reference sequence). V was clipped by 3 bases and J by 5 bases; unmatched bases: 6. CDR3 length: 14 residues. This CDR3 is CASSHGGGRTEAFF. DNA of the CDR3: TGTGCCAGCAGCCATGGAGGGGGCAGGACTGAAGCTTTCTTT.

This clonotype was detected only once. This chain joins TRBV18 and TRBJ2-7; D might be TRBD2 (6 bases). The V and J ends lost 2 bases and 4 bases respectively, with 12 bases between them. The CDR3 has 14 residues. Germline CDR1 is KGHSH and CDR2 is LQKENI. The CDR3: CASSPGGGRYEQYF. In nucleotides, the CDR3 is TGTGCCAGCTCACCAGGCGGAGGGAGGTACGAGCAGTACTTC.

The gene calls are TRBV18 and TRBJ2-3; D gene unclear. Trimming took 0 bases from V and 6 from J, leaving 7 bases between them. CDR1 and CDR2 (germline): KGHSH, LQKENI. The CDR3 has 13 residues. The DNA for the CDR3 is TGTGCCAGCTCACCACCGGGGTCGGATACGCAGTATTTT. The encoded protein is CASSPPGSDTQYF.

In this sample, this clonotype turned up a few times. The chain uses TRBV12-3 or TRBV12-4 and TRBJ2-1; 9 bases match TRBD2. V lost 3 bases to trimming and J lost 7 bases; unmatched junction nucleotides: 7. The CDR3 contains 15 residues. The DNA of the CDR3 is TGTGCCAGCAGTTTTAGTGCGGGGGGGCAGAATGAGCAGTTCTTC. Its protein is CASSFSAGGQNEQFF.

The chain employs TRBV10-3 and TRBJ2-7, with a weak D call TRBD2 (5 bases). CDR3 length equals 11 residues. Trimming shortened V by 7 bases and J by 5 bases, and 9 bases separated the two germline ends. Germline V gene data show CDR1 as ENHRY and CDR2 as SYGVKD. CDR3 sequence (DNA): TGTGCCATCACCGCGGAGGACGAGCAGTACTTC. This sequence encodes CAITAEDEQYF.

The gene calls are TRBV5-1 and TRBJ2-5; D gene ambiguous. Trimming removed 0 bases from V and 4 bases from J, with 7 bases in between. The CDR3 is made up of 13 amino acids. Germline CDR1 reads SGHRS; CDR2 reads YFSETQ. CDR3 sequence (DNA): TGCGCCAGCAGCTTGGACTTGGCAGAGACCCAGTACTTC. Translation gives CASSLDLAETQYF. Full variable domain (rest looked up from reference TRBV5-1 and TRBJ2-5): KAGVTQTPRYLIKTRGQQVTLSCSPISGHRSVSWYQQTPGQGLQFLFEYFSETQRNKGNFPGRFSGRQFSNSRSEMNVSTLELGDSALYLCASSLDLAETQYFGPGTRLLVL.

The chain carries TRBV9 and TRBJ2-1; 12 nucleotides match TRBD1. This CDR3 contains 16 residues. Losses at the gene ends were 0 bases for V and 4 bases for J; bases not matched to a gene: 2. CDR1 is SGDLS and CDR2 is YYNGEE in the germline V gene. The DNA of the CDR3 is TGTGCCAGCAGCGTAGGGGGACAGGGGGCTTACAATGAGCAGTTCTTC. This translates into CASSVGGQGAYNEQFF.

This rearrangement joins TRBV20-1 to TRBJ1-2; D may be TRBD1 (6 bases). From germline, CDR1 is DFQATT and CDR2 SNEGSKA (reference sequence). The CDR3 length is 14 residues. The V end was cut by 4 bases, the J end by 0 bases, with 12 bases between. CDR3 residues: CSAINREPNYGYTF. The CDR3 DNA follows: TGCAGTGCTATTAACAGGGAACCTAACTATGGCTACACCTTC.

This rearrangement joins TRBV6-4 to TRBJ2-1, with D perhaps being TRBD1 or TRBD2 (6 bases each). The CDR3 runs 13 residues. V shed 4 bases and J shed 7 bases, with 11 bases lying between them. The germline CDR1 and CDR2 sequences are MRHNA and SNTAGT. CDR3 residues: CASSAQGRNEQFF. The CDR3, as DNA: TGTGCCAGCAGTGCCCAGGGGAGGAATGAGCAGTTCTTC.

The chain uses TRBV6-1 and TRBJ2-7; 14 nucleotides agree with TRBD2. The length of the CDR3 is 14 residues. Germline assignment: CDR1 MNHNS and CDR2 SASEGT. Germline trimming cut 6 bases from V and 4 bases from J; bases unmatched to any gene: 2. As DNA, the CDR3 is TGTGCCAGCAGGCGGACTAGCGGGAGGTACGAGCAGTACTTC. This encodes CASRRTSGRYEQYF.